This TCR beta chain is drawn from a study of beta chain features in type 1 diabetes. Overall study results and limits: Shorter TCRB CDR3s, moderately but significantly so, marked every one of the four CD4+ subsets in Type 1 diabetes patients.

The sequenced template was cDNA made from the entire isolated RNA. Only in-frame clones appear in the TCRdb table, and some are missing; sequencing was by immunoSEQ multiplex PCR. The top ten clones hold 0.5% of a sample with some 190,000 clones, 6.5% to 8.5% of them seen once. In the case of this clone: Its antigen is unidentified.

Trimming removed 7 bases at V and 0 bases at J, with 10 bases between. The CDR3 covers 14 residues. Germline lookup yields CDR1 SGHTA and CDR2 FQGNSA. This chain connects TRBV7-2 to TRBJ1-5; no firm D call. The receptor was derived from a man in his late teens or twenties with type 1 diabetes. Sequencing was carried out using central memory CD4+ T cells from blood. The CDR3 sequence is CASTPNYSNQPQHF. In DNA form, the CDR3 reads TGTGCCAGCACCCCCAACTATAGCAATCAGCCCCAGCATTTT.